Each of the 16 T cell receptor beta chains below was sequenced from the same sample in a study of blood T cell repertoires in COVID-19. Method: immunoSEQ multiplex PCR; TCRdb's copy keeps in-frame clones and lacks some. In the table there are 350,000 or so clones, approximately 90% of which are singletons. Sequencing was carried out using peripheral blood. The receptors shown here come from a woman in her 30s with COVID-19, enrolled during active disease.

The chain employs TRBV7-9 and TRBJ1-4, with 7 bases aligning to TRBD1. V was pared by 6 bases and J by 3 bases, with 19 bases of the junction left unmatched. This CDR3 has 19 amino acids. CDR1 is SEHNR and CDR2 is FQNEAQ in the germline V gene (reference sequence). DNA for the CDR3: TGTGCCAGCAGGTGGTTTTCCGCGACAGGGAAGCAGGCTAATGAAAAACTGTTTTTT. Protein: CASRWFSATGKQANEKLFF.

The V gene is TRBV19, the J gene TRBJ2-3; 7 nucleotides agree with TRBD2. The CDR3 contains 15 residues. Germline values: CDR1 LNHDA, CDR2 SQIVND (reference sequence). With V trimmed by 2 bases and J by 2 bases, 4 bases remained unmatched. The CDR3 DNA sequence: TGTGCCAGTAGTATACAAGCGGGAAACACAGATACGCAGTATTTT. It encodes CASSIQAGNTDTQYF. The variable domain in full, with the rest retrieved from reference TRBV19 and TRBJ2-3, is DGGITQSPKYLFRKEGQNVTLSCEQNLNHDAMYWYRQDPGQGLRLIYYSQIVNDFQKGDIAEGYSVSREKKESFPLTVTSAQKNPTAFYLCASSIQAGNTDTQYFGPGTRLTVL.

The CDR3 bases are TGTGCCAGCAGCGGGGGGACCTTCCGGAATGAGCAGTTCTTC. Translated: CASSGGTFRNEQFF. The chain carries TRBV4-2 and TRBJ2-1; possibly TRBD2 for D (6 bases). V shed 5 bases and J shed 7 bases, with 15 bases lying between them. Germline CDR1 is LGHNA and CDR2 is YNFKEQ. The CDR3 spans 14 residues.

V usage is TRBV11-3 and J usage is TRBJ1-4; D perhaps matches TRBD1 (5 bases). The germline V and J ends were trimmed by 0 bases and 6 bases, with 5 bases remaining between them. CDR1 and CDR2 from the germline V gene are SGHNT and YENEEA. This CDR3 region has 13 residues. CDR3 nucleotides: TGTGCCAGCAGCTTAGACAGGGATGAAAAACTGTTTTTT. Residues: CASSLDRDEKLFF.

The chain recombines TRBV2 with TRBJ2-7; TRBD2 matches at 9 bases. CDR1 is SNHLY, CDR2 FYNNEI, per germline. Germline trimming cut 3 bases from V and 5 bases from J; bases unmatched to any gene: 11. This CDR3 is built from 16 residues. In DNA, the CDR3 is TGTGCCAGCAGTGAGGGGCTAGCGGGGCTGGGGGACGAGCAGTACGTC. Translation gives CASSEGLAGLGDEQYV.

The CDR3 reads CASSESAWASNQPQHF. The CDR3 DNA is TGTGCCAGCAGTGAATCGGCATGGGCGTCCAATCAGCCCCAGCATTTT. This rearrangement joins TRBV2 to TRBJ1-5; D gene unclear. V lost 2 bases and J lost 3, with 14 bases in between. The CDR3 has 16 residues. Per germline, CDR1 SNHLY and CDR2 FYNNEI.

The chain employs TRBV24-1 and TRBJ1-1, with D maybe TRBD1 (5 bases). The CDR3 loop spans 16 amino acids. V lost 11 bases to trimming and J lost 4 bases, with 25 bases between them. Germline V gene lookup returns CDR1 KGHDR and CDR2 SFDVKD. The CDR3 here is CARRGASRSPGTEAFF. DNA for the CDR3: TGTGCCAGGCGCGGGGCGTCCAGGAGCCCTGGCACTGAAGCTTTCTTT.

V and J are TRBV4-1 and TRBJ1-2; 7 positions match TRBD1. The germline gives CDR1 MGHRA, CDR2 YSYEKL. With V trimmed by 5 bases and J by 0 bases, 3 bases remained unmatched. This CDR3 is built from 14 residues. CDR3 DNA sequence: TGCGCCAGCAGCTTCGACAGGGCTAACTATGGCTACACCTTC. It specifies CASSFDRANYGYTF.

This rearrangement joins TRBV28 to TRBJ1-1; D gene unclear. This CDR3 is 15 amino acids long. V was trimmed by 3 bases and J by 1 base, leaving 12 bases between them. CDR1 is MDHEN, CDR2 SYDVKM, per germline. The CDR3: CASSFSPTGNTEAFF. The CDR3 coding sequence is TGTGCCAGCAGTTTTTCCCCCACGGGGAACACTGAAGCTTTCTTT.

V gene TRBV9 combines with J gene TRBJ2-7; weak D call: TRBD2 (5 bases). V lost 4 bases and J lost 2, with 13 bases in between. The CDR3 has 14 residues. Germline V CDR1 and CDR2: SGDLS, YYNGEE. The CDR3 sequence is CASSPDWVTYEQYF. The CDR3 DNA is TGTGCCAGCAGCCCGGACTGGGTAACCTACGAGCAGTACTTC.

This clone was counted once. V gene TRBV11-3 combines with J gene TRBJ2-1; tentative D call: TRBD1 (5 bases). Germline V gene lookup returns CDR1 SGHNT and CDR2 YENEEA. This CDR3 contains 15 residues. Trimming took 1 base from V and 5 from J, leaving 12 bases between them. The CDR3: CASSLGGQVNNEQFF. The CDR3 DNA reads TGTGCCAGCAGCTTAGGGGGCCAGGTAAACAATGAGCAGTTCTTC.

V and J are TRBV5-1 and TRBJ1-5; maybe TRBD1 (5 bases). Trimming left V 3 bases short and J 5 bases short, with 12 bases between. The CDR3 sequence is 14 residues long. CDR1 is SGHRS, CDR2 YFSETQ, per germline. The CDR3 region is CASSWGDPDQPQHF. CDR3 DNA: TGCGCCAGCAGCTGGGGGGACCCCGATCAGCCCCAGCATTTT.

The gene calls are TRBV5-1 and TRBJ1-2, with 8 bases identical to TRBD1. Losses at the gene ends were 6 bases for V and 4 bases for J; bases not matched to a gene: 11. This CDR3 has 15 amino acids. Per the germline V gene, CDR1 is SGHRS and CDR2 is YFSETQ. The CDR3 loop reads CASTFGQGAGYGYTF. CDR3 bases: TGCGCCAGCACCTTTGGCCAGGGGGCGGGCTATGGCTACACCTTC.

The gene calls are TRBV6-2 or TRBV6-3 and TRBJ2-7, with D possibly matching TRBD2 (7 bases). This CDR3 is built from 14 residues. Trimming took off 2 bases at V and 6 bases at J, with 14 bases between the two ends. Germline-derived CDR1 and CDR2 are MNHEY and SVGEGT. CDR3 DNA: TGTGCCAGCAGTTACCTTGGGGGGGCCTTCGAGCAGTACTTC. Residues: CASSYLGGAFEQYF.

The chain joins TRBV2 to TRBJ2-4, with 7 bases lining up with TRBD1. This CDR3 contains 12 residues. Per germline, CDR1 SNHLY and CDR2 FYNNEI. V gave up 6 bases and J gave up 5 bases; unmatched junction bases: 1. CDR3 loop: CASRGTENIQYF. The CDR3 DNA reads as TGTGCCAGCAGGGGGACAGAAAACATTCAGTACTTC.

This clone was detected only once. This same CDR3 is encoded by further DNA sequences in the sample. V gene TRBV5-1 combines with J gene TRBJ1-1; maybe TRBD1 (5 bases). The V gene lost 3 bases and the J gene lost 1 base, with 7 bases spanning the gap. Germline CDR1 is SGHRS and CDR2 is YFSETQ. The CDR3 covers 13 residues. The CDR3 nucleotides are TGCGCCAGCAGCTCAGGACAGAACACTGAAGCTTTCTTT. Protein product: CASSSGQNTEAFF.